This TCR beta chain was recorded in a study of T cells in tuberculosis. Generated by immunoSEQ multiplex PCR, the TCRdb table keeps only in-frame clones and is missing some. The sample lists fewer than 35,000 clones, about 84% occurring once. Time point defined: new active TB diagnosis, blood taken before or within 7 days of starting treatment. CDR3 length: 16 residues. J is TRBJ2-3 and V is TRBV21-1; the table names TRBD2, a call not compared with the DNA. TRBV21-1 is annotated as a pseudogene. The input for sequencing was PBMCs, taken at tuberculosis diagnosis. The TCR was taken from an adult with tuberculosis. The CDR3 DNA follows: TGTGCCAGCAGCAAAGCCGGGGAGGGGGGCGCAGATACGCAGTATTTT. Translation: CASSKAGEGGADTQYF.